The next 5 T cell receptor beta chains were all read from a single sample in a study of regulatory T cells in long-lasting Graves disease. Building of the TCR beta libraries involved iRepertoire HTBI primers and Arm-PCR of CDR3 regions. TCRdb recomputed calls from the multiplex PCR reads with MiXCR, one row per CDR3 protein. The data show approximately 350,000 distinct CDR3 sequences, around 23% seen once. The time point is: persistent/refractory GD, antithyroid drugs over 5 years with positive TRAb. PBMCs were the source of the RNA used for TCR sequencing. The material sequenced was peripheral blood mononuclear cells (PBMCs), taken when the disease was refractory, from a patient treated with antithyroid drugs. Receptor source: a middle-aged woman with Graves disease.

The chain's CDR3 is CASSGRDGGPGELFF. The CDR3 coding sequence is TGTGCCAGCAGCGGTCGGGACGGGGGGCCCGGGGAGCTGTTTTTT. The V and J genes are TRBV9 and TRBJ2-2; tentatively, D is TRBD2 (7 bases). Trimming pared 3 bases from V and 6 bases from J, leaving 15 bases between. Germline V gives CDR1 SGDLS, CDR2 YYNGEE. CDR3 length: 15 residues.

This clonotype was observed at least ten times. V usage is TRBV5-1 and J usage is TRBJ1-1; no clear D. CDR3 length: 19 amino acids. Germline assignment: CDR1 SGHRS and CDR2 YFSETQ. Trimming cost V 0 bases and J 3 bases, with 24 bases left between them. This CDR3 is CASSLASIRKPMGDTEAFF. The CDR3, as DNA: TGCGCCAGCAGCTTGGCCTCAATTCGCAAGCCTATGGGTGACACTGAAGCTTTCTTT.

The chain carries TRBV19 and TRBJ1-5; no clear D. With 3 bases removed from V and 0 bases from J, the gap between germline ends came to 12 bases. The CDR3 length is 16 residues. Germline CDR1 LNHDA, CDR2 SQIVND (reference sequence). The CDR3 bases are TGTGCCAGTAGTATTGCCGGCGGGAATAGCAATCAGCCCCAGCATTTT. This codes for CASSIAGGNSNQPQHF.

This chain joins TRBV7-3 and TRBJ1-1, with D possibly being TRBD1 (6 bases). This CDR3 spans 12 amino acids. Trimming shortened V by 3 bases and J by 12 bases, and 14 bases separated the two germline ends. Germline CDR1 SGHTA, CDR2 FQGTGA. The CDR3 coding sequence is TGTGCCAGCAGCTTGGGGTGGGGGCAATCTTTCTTT. It is translated as CASSLGWGQSFF.

This clonotype was counted only a few times. The chain recombines TRBV5-5 with TRBJ2-3; the D is unclear. V was cut by 0 bases and J by 3 bases, with 14 bases left in between. The CDR3 spans 16 residues. Germline CDR1 is SGHKS and CDR2 is YYEKEE (reference sequence). Here the CDR3 DNA reads TGTGCCAGCAGCTTGGCGGTTCTAGGCCGGACAGATACGCAGTATTTT. This codes for CASSLAVLGRTDTQYF.